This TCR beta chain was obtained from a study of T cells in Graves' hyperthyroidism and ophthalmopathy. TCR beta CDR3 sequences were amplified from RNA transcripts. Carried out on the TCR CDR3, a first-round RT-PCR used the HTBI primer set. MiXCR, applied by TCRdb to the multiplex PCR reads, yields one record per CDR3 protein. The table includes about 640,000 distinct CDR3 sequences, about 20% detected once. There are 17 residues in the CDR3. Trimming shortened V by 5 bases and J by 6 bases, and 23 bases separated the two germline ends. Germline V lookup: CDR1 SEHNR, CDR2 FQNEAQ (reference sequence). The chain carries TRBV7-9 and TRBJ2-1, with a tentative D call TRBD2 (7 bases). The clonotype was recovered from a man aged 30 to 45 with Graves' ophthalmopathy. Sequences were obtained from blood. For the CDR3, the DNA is TGTGCCAGCAGCCCAGTGGGGGGCGGGAGAGAGCGCAATGAGCAGTTCTTC. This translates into CASSPVGGGRERNEQFF. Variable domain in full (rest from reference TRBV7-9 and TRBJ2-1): DTGVSQNPRHKITKRGQNVTFRCDPISEHNRLYWYRQTLGQGPEFLTYFQNEAQLEKSRLLSDRFSAERPKGSFSTLEIQRTEQGDSAMYLCASSPVGGGRERNEQFFGPGTRLTVL.